This TCR beta chain comes out of a study of blood T cell repertoires in COVID-19. Data came from immunoSEQ multiplex PCR; TCRdb stores just in-frame clones and leaves some out. The sample contains 60,000 to 70,000 clones, roughly 87% of which appear only once. Germline-derived CDR1 and CDR2 are SQVTM and ANQGSEA. V was shortened by 1 base and J by 0 bases, with 12 bases between the two germline ends. The CDR3 length is 15 residues. Sample: peripheral blood. This clonotype was sampled from a man older than 75 with acute or convalescent COVID-19. The V and J genes are TRBV29-1 and TRBJ1-2; D is possibly TRBD1 (6 bases). CDR3 bases: TGCAGCGTTGAAGGGCAGTGGGGGCCTAACTATGGCTACACCTTC. As protein: CSVEGQWGPNYGYTF.